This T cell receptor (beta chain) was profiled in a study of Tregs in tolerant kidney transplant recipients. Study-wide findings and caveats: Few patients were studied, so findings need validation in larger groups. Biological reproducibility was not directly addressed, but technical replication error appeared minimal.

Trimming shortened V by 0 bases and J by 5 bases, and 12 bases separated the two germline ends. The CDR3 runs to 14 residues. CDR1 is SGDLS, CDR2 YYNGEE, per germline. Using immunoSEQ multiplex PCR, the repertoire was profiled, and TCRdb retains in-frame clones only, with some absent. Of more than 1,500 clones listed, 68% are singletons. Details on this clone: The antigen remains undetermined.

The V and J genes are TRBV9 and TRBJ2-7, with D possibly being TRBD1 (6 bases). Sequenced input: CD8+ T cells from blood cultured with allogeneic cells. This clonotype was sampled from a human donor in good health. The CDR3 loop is CASSVGGLVHEQYF. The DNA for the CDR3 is TGTGCCAGCAGCGTAGGGGGGCTGGTCCACGAGCAGTACTTC.